The 28 T cell receptor beta chains in this list originate from one sample, sequenced in a study of beta chain features in type 1 diabetes. Study outcomes and limitations: TCRB CDR3s were moderately but significantly shorter in Type 1 diabetes patients in all four CD4+ subsets.

No cognate antigen is known for these TCRs. Sequenced material consisted of expressed TCRB transcripts (all of the isolated RNA was reverse transcribed). Some clones are missing from TCRdb's copy, which holds only in-frame ones; the method was immunoSEQ multiplex PCR. This table holds 100,000 to 150,000 clones, around 15% found once. The sample was central memory CD4+ T cells from blood. Source of these receptors: a man aged 25 to 40 with type 1 diabetes.

The CDR3 DNA follows: TGTGCCAGCAGCTTTGCTACAGGGAACGGACAGCCCCAGCATTTT. It codes for CASSFATGNGQPQHF. The chain couples TRBV7-2 to TRBJ1-5, with TRBD1 as a possible D gene (6 bases). The germline V and J ends were trimmed by 3 bases and 7 bases, with 16 bases remaining between them. The germline gives CDR1 SGHTA, CDR2 FQGNSA. This CDR3 is 15 amino acids long. The full variable domain, in which reference TRBV7-2 and TRBJ1-5 provide the parts outside the CDR3, is GAGVSQSPSNKVTEKGKDVELRCDPISGHTALYWYRQSLGQGLEFLIYFQGNSAPDKSGLPSDRFSAERTGGSVSTLTIQRTQQEDSAVYLCASSFATGNGQPQHFGDGTRLSIL.

The chain is built from TRBV6-5 and TRBJ2-2; no reliable D call. Trimming pared 6 bases from V and 0 bases from J, leaving 8 bases between. Germline CDR1 and CDR2: MNHEY and SVGAGI. This CDR3 contains 14 residues. The CDR3 DNA reads as TGTGCCAGCAGCCCAGCTTCGAACACCGGGGAGCTGTTTTTT. Translated, it gives CASSPASNTGELFF.

This clone occurred a few times. This chain uses TRBV28 with TRBJ1-2; tentatively, D is TRBD1 (6 bases). Trimming removed 5 bases at V and 2 bases at J, with 18 bases between. CDR1 and CDR2 from the germline V gene are MDHEN and SYDVKM. The CDR3 runs to 16 residues. Written as DNA, the CDR3 is TGTGCCAGCAGTCTCCCCCTTGGGGGCGTCAACTATGGCTACACCTTC. This translates into CASSLPLGGVNYGYTF.

This chain links TRBV11-2 with TRBJ1-2; 9 nucleotides line up with TRBD1. CDR1 SGHAT and CDR2 FQNNGV come from the germline V gene. This CDR3 is 13 amino acids long. The ends lost 5 bases at V and 8 bases at J; junction bases unmatched: 6. CDR3 amino acids: CASSNGTGHGYTF. CDR3 nucleotides: TGTGCCAGCAGCAACGGGACAGGGCACGGCTACACCTTC.

The chain recombines TRBV19 with TRBJ2-5; a possible D gene is TRBD2 (5 bases). Per germline, CDR1 LNHDA and CDR2 SQIVND (reference sequence). The V end was cut by 5 bases, the J end by 3 bases, with 13 bases between. The CDR3 loop spans 14 amino acids. CDR3 DNA: TGTGCCAGTAGTTCCTCGGACTGGGAAGAGACCCAGTACTTC. This gives the protein CASSSSDWEETQYF.

A few counts support this clone. The CDR3 nucleotides are TGTGCCTGGACCCGGGACAGGGACGAAAAACTGTTTTTT. Translated: CAWTRDRDEKLFF. V usage is TRBV30 and J usage is TRBJ1-4; 9 nucleotides line up with TRBD1. V shed 4 bases, J shed 8 bases, and the junction held 5 bases outside the gene matches. This CDR3 region has 13 residues. Germline assignment: CDR1 GTSNPN and CDR2 SVGIG (reference sequence).

In its sample, this clone was seen a few times. The DNA for the CDR3 is TGTGCCAGCAGCCCGGGACTAGCGGGACCCGAAGAGACCCAGTACTTC. Translating gives CASSPGLAGPEETQYF. The genes are TRBV7-3 and TRBJ2-5; 13 nucleotides line up with TRBD2. V lost 5 bases, J lost 3 bases, and 6 bases stayed unmatched. CDR3 length: 16 residues. Germline lookup yields CDR1 SGHTA and CDR2 FQGTGA.

V and J are TRBV2 and TRBJ2-1; D is uncertain. CDR1 is SNHLY and CDR2 is FYNNEI in the germline V gene. The CDR3 totals 15 residues. V was trimmed by 6 bases and J by 6 bases, leaving 18 bases between them. The CDR3 sequence: CASSLTGRVANEQFF. The DNA of the CDR3 is TGTGCCAGCAGCCTGACTGGACGGGTTGCCAATGAGCAGTTCTTC.

This clone was detected many times. The genes are TRBV4-3 and TRBJ1-2; D is undetermined. The CDR3 loop spans 15 amino acids. V lost 6 bases to trimming and J lost 4 bases, with 18 bases between them. CDR1 and CDR2 (germline): LGHNA, YSLEER. CDR3 sequence (DNA): TGCGCCAGCAGGTCAACCTCGGGCGTAGCCTATGGCTACACCTTC. As protein: CASRSTSGVAYGYTF.

This chain links TRBV7-9 with TRBJ1-1, with D unclear. The germline V gene has CDR1 SEHNR and CDR2 FQNEAQ (reference sequence). V shed 1 base and J shed 6 bases, with 9 bases lying between them. This CDR3 has 13 amino acids. The CDR3 loop is CASSLVVAAEAFF. The CDR3, as DNA: TGTGCCAGCAGCTTAGTTGTCGCCGCTGAAGCTTTCTTT.

In this sample, this clone turned up a few times. The chain uses TRBV4-2 and TRBJ1-2; D call uncertain. Germline CDR1 and CDR2: LGHNA and YNFKEQ. V gave up 3 bases and J gave up 5 bases, with 7 bases separating them. This CDR3 is 12 amino acids long. DNA for the CDR3: TGTGCCAGCAGCCAGGAGTTATATGGCTACACCTTC. It translates to CASSQELYGYTF.

This clone occurred a few times. The genes are TRBV27 and TRBJ2-3, with D unclear. The V and J ends lost 5 bases and 7 bases respectively, with 16 bases between them. The CDR3 spans 14 residues. Looked up from germline, CDR1 is MNHEY and CDR2 is SMNVEV (reference sequence). The CDR3 spells CASSRDTEGNTQYF. CDR3 nucleotide sequence: TGTGCCAGCAGTCGAGATACCGAAGGGAATACGCAGTATTTT.

This clone was picked up many times. The chain joins TRBV7-2 to TRBJ2-1; D gene ambiguous. Germline lookup yields CDR1 SGHTA and CDR2 FQGNSA. The CDR3 spans 14 residues. V lost 5 bases to trimming and J lost 7 bases, with 15 bases between them. The CDR3 region has the DNA TGTGCCAGCAGCAGAATAGGCACCGATAATGAGCAGTTCTTC. It codes for CASSRIGTDNEQFF.

This clone was counted a few times. The chain carries TRBV14 and TRBJ2-2; D unclear. The V end was cut by 4 bases, the J end by 4 bases, with 10 bases between. Germline V lookup: CDR1 SGHDN, CDR2 FVKESK. This CDR3 comprises 14 residues. CDR3 amino acids: CASSPTLGTGELFF. In DNA form, the CDR3 reads TGTGCCAGCAGCCCAACCTTAGGCACCGGGGAGCTGTTTTTT.

In its sample, this clone was seen a few times. The genes are TRBV18 and TRBJ2-3, with 7 bases lining up with TRBD2. Per germline, CDR1 KGHSH and CDR2 LQKENI. The CDR3 covers 14 residues. After removal of 0 bases from V and 5 bases from J, the junction contained 2 bases not matched to a gene. CDR3 amino acids: CASSPPAGRDTQYF. Here the CDR3 DNA reads TGTGCCAGCTCACCACCAGCGGGGAGAGATACGCAGTATTTT.

The V and J genes are TRBV7-2 and TRBJ2-3; D ambiguous. V was cut by 5 bases and J by 0 bases, with 6 bases left in between. The CDR3 consists of 13 residues. The germline CDR1 and CDR2 sequences are SGHTA and FQGNSA. The CDR3 here is CASSPASTDTQYF. CDR3 coding DNA: TGTGCCAGCAGCCCCGCAAGCACAGATACGCAGTATTTT.

This clone occurred a few times. This chain uses TRBV7-9 with TRBJ2-5; 13 nucleotides line up with TRBD2. Germline CDR1 reads SEHNR; CDR2 reads FQNEAQ (reference sequence). This CDR3 spans 16 amino acids. V gave up 4 bases and J gave up 1 base; unmatched junction bases: 3. The CDR3 DNA follows: TGTGCCAGCAGCTCAACTAGCGGGGGGGCCCAAGAGACCCAGTACTTC. Translating gives CASSSTSGGAQETQYF.

This clone was detected ten times or more. V and J are TRBV15 and TRBJ1-2; D may be TRBD1 (6 bases). The V end lost 1 base, the J end lost 8 bases, and 8 bases lay between the germline ends. In germline, CDR1 is LNHNV, CDR2 YYDKDF (reference sequence). The CDR3 covers 12 residues. CDR3 region: CATSRAGVGYTF. The CDR3 bases are TGTGCCACCAGCAGAGCAGGGGTCGGCTACACCTTC. Complete variable domain (other parts from reference TRBV15 and TRBJ1-2): DAMVIQNPRYQVTQFGKPVTLSCSQTLNHNVMYWYQQKSSQAPKLLFHYYDKDFNNEADTPDNFQSRRPNTSFCFLDIRSPGLGDTAMYLCATSRAGVGYTFGSGTRLTVV.

This sequence joins TRBV6-6 and TRBJ2-3; tentatively, D is TRBD2 (6 bases). The CDR3 has 11 amino acids. Germline CDR1 MNHNY, CDR2 SVGAGI (reference sequence). Trimming took 10 bases from V and 5 from J, leaving 10 bases between them. The CDR3 region is CATTGRDTQYF. DNA for the CDR3: TGTGCCACCACCGGGAGAGATACGCAGTATTTT.

There are a few counts of this clone. The chain recombines TRBV4-3 with TRBJ1-1; D may be TRBD1 (5 bases). The CDR3 is 14 residues long. V was clipped by 4 bases and J by 3 bases, with 12 bases between them. Germline V lookup: CDR1 LGHNA, CDR2 YSLEER. CDR3 nucleotide sequence: TGCGCCAGCAGCCGGAGGGGTGGGGACACTGAAGCTTTCTTT. Its protein product is CASSRRGGDTEAFF.

V and J are TRBV12-5 and TRBJ1-1; no clear D gene. CDR1 is LGHNT and CDR2 is FRNRAP in the germline V gene. The CDR3 spans 14 residues. The V and J ends lost 1 base and 3 bases respectively, with 9 bases between them. The CDR3 sequence: CASGLGRMDTEAFF. The CDR3 DNA follows: TGTGCTAGTGGTTTGGGTCGTATGGACACTGAAGCTTTCTTT.

In this sample, this clone turned up a few times. The V and J genes are TRBV2 and TRBJ1-6; D remains unclear. V lost 5 bases and J 8 bases, leaving 16 bases between the germline ends. The CDR3 covers 15 residues. Germline values: CDR1 SNHLY, CDR2 FYNNEI. The CDR3 here is CASSRLEIHHSPLHF. The CDR3 nucleotides read TGTGCCAGCAGTCGTCTGGAGATCCACCATTCACCCCTCCACTTT.

J is TRBJ2-7 and V is TRBV18; weak D call: TRBD2 (5 bases). In germline, CDR1 is KGHSH, CDR2 LQKENI. This CDR3 contains 12 residues. Trimming took 3 bases from V and 7 from J, leaving 10 bases between them. DNA for the CDR3: TGTGCCAGCTCACCGGAGGCACAAGAGCAGTACTTC. Protein: CASSPEAQEQYF.

V and J are TRBV18 and TRBJ2-4; 10 bases are a match to TRBD1. Unmatched junction bases numbered 6, after V lost 3 bases and J lost 4 bases. Looked up from germline, CDR1 is KGHSH and CDR2 is LQKENI. The CDR3 covers 16 residues. CDR3 sequence reads: CASSPLTGGVKNIQYF. The CDR3 region has the DNA TGTGCCAGCTCACCTCTGACAGGGGGCGTTAAAAACATTCAGTACTTC. Filled out from reference TRBV18 and TRBJ2-4, the complete variable domain reads NAGVMQNPRHLVRRRGQEARLRCSPMKGHSHVYWYRQLPEEGLKFMVYLQKENIIDESGMPKERFSAEFPKEGPSILRIQQVVRGDSAAYFCASSPLTGGVKNIQYFGAGTRLSVL.

This clone showed up just a few times. The chain couples TRBV5-1 to TRBJ2-1; 7 positions agree with TRBD1. In germline, CDR1 is SGHRS, CDR2 YFSETQ. V lost 4 bases, J lost 7 bases, and 2 bases stayed unmatched. This CDR3 is built from 12 residues. The CDR3 nucleotides are TGCGCCAGCAGCCCACAGGGGAATGAGCAGTTCTTC. Its translation is CASSPQGNEQFF.

This clone appeared a few times. CDR3 region: CASSSIPGATEAFF. The CDR3 coding sequence is TGTGCCAGCAGCTCCATCCCGGGAGCCACTGAAGCTTTCTTT. This chain joins TRBV7-3 and TRBJ1-1; D gene unclear. CDR1 and CDR2 from the germline V gene are SGHTA and FQGTGA. With 4 bases removed from V and 4 bases from J, the gap between germline ends came to 13 bases. This CDR3 contains 14 residues. Together with reference TRBV7-3 and TRBJ1-1, the CDR3 gives the full variable domain: GAGVSQTPSNKVTEKGKYVELRCDPISGHTALYWYRQSLGQGPEFLIYFQGTGAADDSGLPNDRFFAVRPEGSVSTLKIQRTERGDSAVYLCASSSIPGATEAFFGQGTRLTVV.

The rearrangement uses TRBV9 and TRBJ2-3; TRBD1 might be the D (6 bases). The CDR3 has 16 residues. The V and J ends lost 3 bases and 2 bases respectively, with 16 bases between them. CDR1 is SGDLS and CDR2 is YYNGEE in the germline V gene. The CDR3, as DNA: TGTGCCAGCAGCGCCGGGACACCTGATTTCACAGATACGCAGTATTTT. Translating gives CASSAGTPDFTDTQYF.

This clone turned up a few times. This rearrangement joins TRBV7-9 to TRBJ1-5; TRBD1 might be the D (5 bases). Germline CDR1 SEHNR, CDR2 FQNEAQ (reference sequence). V lost 4 bases, J lost 7 bases, and 14 bases lay in between. This CDR3 has 14 amino acids. The CDR3 here is CASSSRDVGQPQHF. As DNA, the CDR3 is TGTGCCAGCAGCTCCAGGGACGTGGGACAGCCCCAGCATTTT.